This T cell receptor (beta chain) was captured by sequencing in a study of cytomegalovirus exposure and HLA in healthy donors. This clone was seen more than once but under ten times. V lost 3 bases and J lost 4, with 9 bases in between. Germline CDR1 LNHDA, CDR2 SQIVND (reference sequence). The CDR3 loop spans 13 amino acids. PCR employed 60 Vbeta and 13 Jbeta primers. Generated by immunoSEQ multiplex PCR, the TCRdb table keeps only in-frame clones and is missing some. The profile covers some 250,000 clones, with roughly 87% appearing a single time and 4.5% to 6% taken by the ten largest. This TCR came from a woman in her forties in good health and CMV-seropositive. The sequencing sample was made of PBMCs. This chain connects TRBV19 to TRBJ1-2, with D possibly being TRBD1 (5 bases). The CDR3 DNA is TGTGCCAGTAGTATTCAGGGAGGCTATGGCTACACCTTC. Amino acid sequence: CASSIQGGYGYTF.